These 10 T cell receptor beta chains share one sample of origin, sequenced in a study of shared clonotypes between healthy human individuals. Terminally differentiated effector memory CD45RA+ cells were excluded from the naive CD8 cells, which were CD45RO-negative and positively selected for CCR7. TCRdb's copy holds only in-frame clones and misses some; the assay was immunoSEQ multiplex PCR. This sample has roughly 2 million clones, with around 96% found just once. Sample: naive CD8+ T cells sorted from blood. The receptors here all came from a man between 18 and 29 years old in good health.

The V and J genes are TRBV11-2 and TRBJ2-7; D is ambiguous. This CDR3 contains 15 residues. In germline, CDR1 is SGHAT, CDR2 FQNNGV. V lost 2 bases and J 2 bases, leaving 13 bases between the germline ends. CDR3 bases: TGTGCCAGCAGCTTATTGCCGGGCACGACCTACGAGCAGTACTTC. This gives the protein CASSLLPGTTYEQYF.

V gene TRBV13 combines with J gene TRBJ2-1; D is perhaps TRBD2 (6 bases). The CDR3 is made up of 16 amino acids. Looked up from germline, CDR1 is PRHDT and CDR2 is FYEKMQ (reference sequence). V gave up 4 bases and J gave up 5 bases, with 18 bases separating them. CDR3 DNA: TGTGCCAGCAGCTCAAGAGCACTAGCCCTGAACAATGAGCAGTTCTTC. As protein: CASSSRALALNNEQFF.

The rearrangement joins TRBV29-1 to TRBJ2-7; D tentatively reads TRBD1 or TRBD2 (6 bases each). In germline, CDR1 is SQVTM, CDR2 ANQGSEA. V was trimmed by 7 bases and J by 7 bases, leaving 17 bases between them. The CDR3 runs to 12 residues. As DNA, the CDR3 is TGCAGCGCCCTCTGGGGGGCGGGTGAGCAGTACTTC. It is translated as CSALWGAGEQYF.

This chain connects TRBV28 to TRBJ2-2, with 7 bases that match TRBD2. The CDR3 runs 15 residues. The V segment lost 2 bases and the J segment 6 bases; nucleotides outside the gene matches: 6. The germline V gene encodes CDR1 MDHEN and CDR2 SYDVKM. CDR3 loop: CASSLAGEGSGELFF. CDR3 in DNA: TGTGCCAGCAGTTTAGCGGGGGAGGGTTCCGGGGAGCTGTTTTTT. Full variable domain (rest looked up from reference TRBV28 and TRBJ2-2): DVKVTQSSRYLVKRTGEKVFLECVQDMDHENMFWYRQDPGLGLRLIYFSYDVKMKEKGDIPEGYSVSREKKERFSLILESASTNQTSMYLCASSLAGEGSGELFFGEGSRLTVL.

This clone was seen a handful of times. The rearrangement joins TRBV6-1 to TRBJ1-6; TRBD1 aligns across 7 bases. V lost 3 bases, J lost 0 bases, and 11 bases stayed unmatched. CDR3 length: 19 residues. Germline CDR1 MNHNS, CDR2 SASEGT. The CDR3 region is CASSDPDRALDSYNSPLHF. The CDR3 DNA follows: TGTGCCAGCAGTGATCCCGACAGGGCGTTAGACTCCTATAATTCACCCCTCCACTTT.

The chain is built from TRBV6-4 and TRBJ2-1, with 7 bases that match TRBD2. The trim removed 4 bases at V and 5 bases at J, leaving 11 bases unmatched. The CDR3 runs to 16 residues. Germline CDR1 and CDR2: MRHNA and SNTAGT. DNA for the CDR3: TGTGCCAGCAGTGTCCCCCGGCTAGCGGAACACAATGAGCAGTTCTTC. This translates into CASSVPRLAEHNEQFF.

The CDR3 sequence: CASSFGSGGAQETQYF. CDR3 nucleotide sequence: TGTGCCAGCAGTTTTGGGAGCGGGGGGGCCCAAGAGACCCAGTACTTC. The chain uses TRBV27 and TRBJ2-5; 10 bases line up with TRBD2. CDR3 length: 16 residues. Germline loops: CDR1 MNHEY, CDR2 SMNVEV (reference sequence). The V and J ends lost 3 bases and 1 base, in that order; junction bases with no gene match: 5.

The chain carries TRBV13 and TRBJ1-1, with TRBD1 as a possible D gene (6 bases). Germline V CDR1 and CDR2: PRHDT, FYEKMQ (reference sequence). Trimming took off 1 base at V and 11 bases at J, with 8 bases between the two ends. CDR3 size: 11 residues. In DNA, the CDR3 is TGTGCCAGCAGCTTAGCAGGGGAGGCTTTCTTT. The encoded protein is CASSLAGEAFF.

The chain couples TRBV28 to TRBJ1-2; D gene unclear. CDR3 size: 15 residues. Germline-derived CDR1 and CDR2 are MDHEN and SYDVKM. The V end was cut by 5 bases, the J end by 0 bases, with 13 bases between. The CDR3 DNA reads as TGTGCCAGCAGTCCAAGGCCCTCTTCTAACTATGGCTACACCTTC. Amino acids: CASSPRPSSNYGYTF.

The genes are TRBV6-6 and TRBJ1-6, with 8 bases aligning to TRBD1. The CDR3 length is 15 residues. Germline trimming cut 5 bases from V and 8 bases from J; bases unmatched to any gene: 8. Germline CDR1 and CDR2: MNHNY and SVGAGI (reference sequence). For the CDR3, the DNA is TGTGCCAGCAGTAAATCGACAGGGGAGTATTCACCCCTCCACTTT. Translating it yields CASSKSTGEYSPLHF.